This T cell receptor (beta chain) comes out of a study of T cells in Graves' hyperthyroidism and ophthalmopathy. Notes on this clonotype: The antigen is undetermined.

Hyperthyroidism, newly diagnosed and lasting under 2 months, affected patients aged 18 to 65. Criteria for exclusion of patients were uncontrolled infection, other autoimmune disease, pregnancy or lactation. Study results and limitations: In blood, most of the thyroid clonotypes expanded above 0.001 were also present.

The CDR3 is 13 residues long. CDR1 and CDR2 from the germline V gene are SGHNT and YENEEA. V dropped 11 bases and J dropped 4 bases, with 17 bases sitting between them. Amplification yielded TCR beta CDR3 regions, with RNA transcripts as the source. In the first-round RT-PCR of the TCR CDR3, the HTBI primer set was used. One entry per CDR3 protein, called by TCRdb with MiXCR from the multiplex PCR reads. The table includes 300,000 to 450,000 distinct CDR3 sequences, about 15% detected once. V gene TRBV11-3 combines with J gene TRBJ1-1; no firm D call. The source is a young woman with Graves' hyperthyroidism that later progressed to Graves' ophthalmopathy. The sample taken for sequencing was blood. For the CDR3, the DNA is TGTGCCGCCAGAGGCCGCTCCGGCACTGAAGCTTTCTTT. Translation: CAARGRSGTEAFF.